The next 9 T cell receptor beta chains were all read from a single sample in a study of blood T cell repertoires in COVID-19 (dated by TCRdb to the early 2020s). The protocol used for the library was the immunoSEQ multiplex PCR assay. TCRdb carries this immuneACCESS record with in-frame sequences only. Its versions omit some clonotypes, under half of them owing to an unresolved V gene in the studies checked, with the rest unexplained. For this sample there are about 130,000 clones; approximately 90% appear just once. The ten largest account for approximately 1.2% of the sample. The sample was peripheral blood. All receptors derive from an elderly woman with acute or convalescent COVID-19.

The V and J genes are TRBV3-1 (or the pseudogene TRBV3-2) and TRBJ1-1, with D uncertain. The CDR3 loop spans 15 amino acids. Germline CDR1 is LGHDT and CDR2 is YNNKEL (reference sequence). Trimming shortened V by 0 bases and J by 1 base, and 9 bases separated the two germline ends. The CDR3 bases are TGTGCCAGCAGCCAAGAATCCACGGGGAACACTGAAGCTTTCTTT. This sequence encodes CASSQESTGNTEAFF.

This sequence joins TRBV6-5 and TRBJ2-3; 8 bases fit TRBD2. The germline V gene encodes CDR1 MNHEY and CDR2 SVGAGI. The CDR3 contains 13 residues. The ends lost 7 bases at V and 5 bases at J; junction bases unmatched: 5. In DNA form, the CDR3 reads TGTGCCAGCATGGTGCTAGCGGGAGATACGCAGTATTTT. Translated: CASMVLAGDTQYF.

This chain joins TRBV28 and TRBJ2-7; 12 bases fit TRBD1. CDR1 MDHEN and CDR2 SYDVKM come from the germline V gene. The CDR3 has 15 residues. With 4 bases clipped from V and 5 bases from J, the junction kept 6 bases outside the gene matches. CDR3 DNA: TGTGCCAGCAGTTGGGACAGGGGGCAGTGGAACGAGCAGTACTTC. Its protein product is CASSWDRGQWNEQYF. Based on the CDR3 plus reference TRBV28 and TRBJ2-7, the full variable domain is DVKVTQSSRYLVKRTGEKVFLECVQDMDHENMFWYRQDPGLGLRLIYFSYDVKMKEKGDIPEGYSVSREKKERFSLILESASTNQTSMYLCASSWDRGQWNEQYFGPGTRLTVT.

This chain joins TRBV19 and TRBJ2-5; 12 bases are a match to TRBD2. This CDR3 region has 17 residues. The trim removed 3 bases at V and 5 bases at J, leaving 10 bases unmatched. Germline V gives CDR1 LNHDA, CDR2 SQIVND (reference sequence). CDR3 region: CASSMGGATSGRETQYF. The CDR3 nucleotides read TGTGCCAGTAGTATGGGGGGGGCTACTAGCGGGAGGGAGACCCAGTACTTC.

Details on this clone: A read error may produce the germline difference seen at one junction end. The rearrangement uses TRBV7-7 and TRBJ2-1, with TRBD2 matching over 9 bases. Germline V CDR1 and CDR2: SSHAT, FNYEAQ (reference sequence). CDR3 length: 15 residues. The CDR3 region is CASSSGLANYNEQFF. The CDR3, as DNA: TGTGCTAGCAGCTCGGGACTAGCCAACTACAATGAGCAGTTCTTC.

V is TRBV18 and J is TRBJ1-1, with 7 bases identical to TRBD1. With 1 base clipped from V and 7 bases from J, the junction kept 3 bases outside the gene matches. Germline V gene sequence: CDR1 KGHSH, CDR2 LQKENI. This CDR3 is built from 13 residues. CDR3 bases: TGTGCCAGCTCACCACGACAGGGCCTTGAAGCTTTCTTT. It encodes CASSPRQGLEAFF.

This clone was counted a single time. The V and J genes are TRBV9 and TRBJ2-7; 10 bases are shared with TRBD2. The V and J ends lost 2 bases and 0 bases, in that order; junction bases with no gene match: 2. Germline V gives CDR1 SGDLS, CDR2 YYNGEE. The CDR3 extends over 15 amino acids. The CDR3 loop reads CASSVSGGSSYEQYF. The CDR3 region has the DNA TGTGCCAGCAGCGTTAGCGGGGGGAGCTCCTACGAGCAGTACTTC. The variable domain in full, completed from reference TRBV9 and TRBJ2-7, reads DSGVTQTPKHLITATGQRVTLRCSPRSGDLSVYWYQQSLDQGLQFLIQYYNGEERAKGNILERFSAQQFPDLHSELNLSSLELGDSALYFCASSVSGGSSYEQYFGPGTRLTVT.

This chain uses TRBV9 with TRBJ2-1; D not certain. There are 15 residues in the CDR3. Germline V gives CDR1 SGDLS, CDR2 YYNGEE. Trimming stripped 4 bases from V and 6 bases from J, with 17 bases between. CDR3 sequence reads: CASSPSAGFGNEQFF. Here the CDR3 DNA reads TGTGCCAGCAGCCCGAGTGCCGGGTTCGGCAATGAGCAGTTCTTC.

The chain links TRBV20-1 to TRBJ1-6, with 9 nucleotides matching TRBD1. Unmatched junction bases numbered 13, after V lost 3 bases and J lost 7 bases. The CDR3 totals 17 residues. Per germline, CDR1 DFQATT and CDR2 SNEGSKA (reference sequence). Written as DNA, the CDR3 is TGCAGTGCTAGTGGATCTTCCGGGACAGGGAGAAATTCACCCCTCCACTTT. As protein: CSASGSSGTGRNSPLHF.